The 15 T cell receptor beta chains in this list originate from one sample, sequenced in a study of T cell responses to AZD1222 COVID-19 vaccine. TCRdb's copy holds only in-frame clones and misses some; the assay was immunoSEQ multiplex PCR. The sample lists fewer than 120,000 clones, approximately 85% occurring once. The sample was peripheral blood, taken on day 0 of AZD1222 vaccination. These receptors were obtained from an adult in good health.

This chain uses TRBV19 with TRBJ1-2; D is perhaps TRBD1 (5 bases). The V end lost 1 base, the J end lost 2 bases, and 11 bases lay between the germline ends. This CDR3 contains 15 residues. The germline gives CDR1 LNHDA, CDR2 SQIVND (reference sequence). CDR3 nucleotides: TGTGCCAGTAGTATAGCCCAGGGCCCCAACTATGGCTACACCTTC. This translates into CASSIAQGPNYGYTF. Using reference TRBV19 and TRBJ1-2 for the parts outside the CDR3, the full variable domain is DGGITQSPKYLFRKEGQNVTLSCEQNLNHDAMYWYRQDPGQGLRLIYYSQIVNDFQKGDIAEGYSVSREKKESFPLTVTSAQKNPTAFYLCASSIAQGPNYGYTFGSGTRLTVV.

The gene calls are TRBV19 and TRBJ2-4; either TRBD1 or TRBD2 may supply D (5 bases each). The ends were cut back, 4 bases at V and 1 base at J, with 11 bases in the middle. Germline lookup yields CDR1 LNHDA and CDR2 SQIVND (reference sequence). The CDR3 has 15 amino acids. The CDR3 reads CASSKGREAKNIQYF. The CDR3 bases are TGTGCCAGTAGTAAGGGCAGGGAGGCCAAAAACATTCAGTACTTC. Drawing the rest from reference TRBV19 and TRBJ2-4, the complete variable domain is DGGITQSPKYLFRKEGQNVTLSCEQNLNHDAMYWYRQDPGQGLRLIYYSQIVNDFQKGDIAEGYSVSREKKESFPLTVTSAQKNPTAFYLCASSKGREAKNIQYFGAGTRLSVL.

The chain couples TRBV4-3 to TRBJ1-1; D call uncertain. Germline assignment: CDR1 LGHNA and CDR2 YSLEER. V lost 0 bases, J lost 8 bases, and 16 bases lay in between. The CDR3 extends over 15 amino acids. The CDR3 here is CASSQDRYTPSEAFF. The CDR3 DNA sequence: TGCGCCAGCAGCCAAGATCGATACACTCCATCGGAAGCTTTCTTT.

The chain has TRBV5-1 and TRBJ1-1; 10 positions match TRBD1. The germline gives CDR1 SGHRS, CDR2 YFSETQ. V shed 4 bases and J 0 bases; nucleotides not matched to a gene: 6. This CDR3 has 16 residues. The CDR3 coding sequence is TGCGCCAGCAGCCATGACAGGGGGCGGCTGAACACTGAAGCTTTCTTT. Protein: CASSHDRGRLNTEAFF.

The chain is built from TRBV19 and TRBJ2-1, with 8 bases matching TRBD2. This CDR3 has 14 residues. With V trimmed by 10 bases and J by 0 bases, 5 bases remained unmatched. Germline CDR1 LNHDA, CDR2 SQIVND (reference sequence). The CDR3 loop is CATTSGSSYNEQFF. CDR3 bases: TGTGCCACTACAAGCGGGAGCTCCTACAATGAGCAGTTCTTC.

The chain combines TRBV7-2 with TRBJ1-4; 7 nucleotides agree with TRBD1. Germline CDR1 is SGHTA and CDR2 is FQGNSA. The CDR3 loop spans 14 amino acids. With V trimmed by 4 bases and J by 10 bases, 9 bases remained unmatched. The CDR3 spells CASSYDRVKGKLFF. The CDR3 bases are TGTGCCAGCAGCTACGACAGGGTAAAGGGAAAACTGTTTTTT.

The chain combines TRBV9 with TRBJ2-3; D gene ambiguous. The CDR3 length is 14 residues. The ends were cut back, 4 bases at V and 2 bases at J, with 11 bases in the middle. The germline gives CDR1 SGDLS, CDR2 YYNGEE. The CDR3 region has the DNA TGTGCCAGCAGCCCCAGTGGAGACACAGATACGCAGTATTTT. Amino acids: CASSPSGDTDTQYF.

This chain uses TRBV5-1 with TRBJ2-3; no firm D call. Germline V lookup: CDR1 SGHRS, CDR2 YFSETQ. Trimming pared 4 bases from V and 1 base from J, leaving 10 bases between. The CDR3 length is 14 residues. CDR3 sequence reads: CASSLGEGTDTQYF. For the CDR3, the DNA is TGCGCCAGCAGCCTCGGAGAGGGCACAGATACGCAGTATTTT.

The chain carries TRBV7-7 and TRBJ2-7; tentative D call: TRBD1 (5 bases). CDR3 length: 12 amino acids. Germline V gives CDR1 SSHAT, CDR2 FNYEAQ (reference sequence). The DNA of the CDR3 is TGTGCTAAACCAGGGCCTTTTCACGAGCAGTACTTC. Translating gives CAKPGPFHEQYF.

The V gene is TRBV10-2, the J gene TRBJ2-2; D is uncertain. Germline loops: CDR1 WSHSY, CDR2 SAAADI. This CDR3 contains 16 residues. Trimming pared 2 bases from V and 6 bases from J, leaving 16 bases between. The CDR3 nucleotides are TGCGCCAGCAGTGAGAGTCGGCCCCTGAAACCCGGGGAGCTGTTTTTT. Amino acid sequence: CASSESRPLKPGELFF.

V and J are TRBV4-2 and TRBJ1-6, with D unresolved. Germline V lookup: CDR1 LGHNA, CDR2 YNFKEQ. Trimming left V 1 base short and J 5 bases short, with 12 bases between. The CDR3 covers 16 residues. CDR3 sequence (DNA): TGTGCCAGCAGCCAAGGGTTAAGGACTGATAATTCACCCCTCCACTTT. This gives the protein CASSQGLRTDNSPLHF.

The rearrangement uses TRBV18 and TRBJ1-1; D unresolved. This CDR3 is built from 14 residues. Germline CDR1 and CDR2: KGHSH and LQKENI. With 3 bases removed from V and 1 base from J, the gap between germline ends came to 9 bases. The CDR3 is CASSPITSNTEAFF. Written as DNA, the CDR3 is TGTGCCAGCTCACCGATAACATCGAACACTGAAGCTTTCTTT.

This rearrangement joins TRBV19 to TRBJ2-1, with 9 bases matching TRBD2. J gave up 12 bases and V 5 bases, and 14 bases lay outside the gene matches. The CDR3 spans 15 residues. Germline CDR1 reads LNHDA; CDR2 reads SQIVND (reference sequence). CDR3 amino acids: CASSLRTSAPQGQFF. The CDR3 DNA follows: TGTGCCAGTAGTCTACGGACTAGCGCGCCCCAGGGGCAGTTCTTC.

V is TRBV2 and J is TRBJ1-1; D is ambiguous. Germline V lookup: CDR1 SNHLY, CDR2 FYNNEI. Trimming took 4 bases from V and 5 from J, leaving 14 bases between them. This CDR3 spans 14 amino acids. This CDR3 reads CASSANLGGTEAFF. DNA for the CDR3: TGTGCCAGCAGTGCTAACCTTGGAGGGACTGAAGCTTTCTTT.

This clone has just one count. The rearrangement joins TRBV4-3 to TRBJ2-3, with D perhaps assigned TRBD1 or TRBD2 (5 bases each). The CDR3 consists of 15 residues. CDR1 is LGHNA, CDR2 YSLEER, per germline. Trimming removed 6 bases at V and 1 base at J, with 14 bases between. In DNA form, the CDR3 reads TGCGCCAGCAGTAGACAGCGAGGGGGCACAGATACGCAGTATTTT. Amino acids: CASSRQRGGTDTQYF.